The source of this TCR beta chain is a study of shared clonotypes between healthy human individuals. Overall study findings and caveats: The genetic and exposure-history diversity represented was limited by few donors.

Data came from immunoSEQ multiplex PCR; TCRdb stores just in-frame clones and leaves some out. The sample includes millions of clones, roughly 95% of them seen just once. About this clone: Its antigen is undetermined.

Positively selected for CCR7, the CD45RO-negative cells used as naive CD8 cells excluded terminally differentiated effector memory CD45RA+ cells. The sequence came from a man in his late teens or twenties in good health. Sequencing input: naive CD8+ T cells sorted from blood.

The chain's CDR3 is CASSEQGAANYGYTF. In nucleotides, the CDR3 is TGTGCCAGCAGTGAACAGGGGGCGGCGAACTATGGCTACACCTTC. The genes are TRBV6-1 and TRBJ1-2, with 8 bases aligning to TRBD1. After removal of 2 bases from V and 2 bases from J, the junction contained 4 bases not matched to a gene. The V gene's germline CDR1 is MNHNS and CDR2 SASEGT. CDR3 size: 15 residues.